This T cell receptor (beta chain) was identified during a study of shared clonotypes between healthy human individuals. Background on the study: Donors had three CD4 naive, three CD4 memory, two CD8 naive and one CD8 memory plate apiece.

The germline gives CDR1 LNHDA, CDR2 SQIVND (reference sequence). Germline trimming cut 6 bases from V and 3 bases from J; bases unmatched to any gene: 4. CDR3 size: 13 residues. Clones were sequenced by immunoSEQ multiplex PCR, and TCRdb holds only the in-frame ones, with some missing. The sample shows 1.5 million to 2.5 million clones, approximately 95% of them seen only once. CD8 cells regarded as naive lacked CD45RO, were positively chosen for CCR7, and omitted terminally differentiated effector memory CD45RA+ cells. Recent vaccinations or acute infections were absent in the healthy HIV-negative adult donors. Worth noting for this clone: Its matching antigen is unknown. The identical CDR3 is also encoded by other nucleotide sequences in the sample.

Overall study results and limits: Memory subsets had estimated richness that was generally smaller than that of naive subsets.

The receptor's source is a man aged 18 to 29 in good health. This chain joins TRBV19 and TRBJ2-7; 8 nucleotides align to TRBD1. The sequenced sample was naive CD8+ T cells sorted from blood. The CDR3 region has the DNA TGTGCCAGTAGCCCCGGGACAGGCTACGAGCAGTACTTC. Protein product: CASSPGTGYEQYF.